Below are 8 T cell receptor beta chains sequenced from a single sample in a study of Graves' ophthalmopathy and Graves' hyperthyroidism (dated by TCRdb to 2016 to 2018). Sequencing instrument: Illumina HiSeq 2000. TCR beta CDR3 regions were amplified from RNA transcripts for repertoire sequencing. The first round of RT-PCR was done with HTBI primers and the Qiagen OneStep RT-PCR kit, and was followed by a second round of multiplex PCR, then size selection and purification. TCRdb ran its own pipeline on the public reads, namely fastp trimming at Q25 and MiXCR clone calling, and kept in-frame beta chains. Each entry is one CDR3 protein sequence, shown with its most common DNA and genes. The table for this sample lists 600,000 to 650,000 distinct CDR3 sequences; 20% to 25% of them were counted only once. The top ten clonotypes cover more than 5.5% of the sample. The source material was peripheral blood. These receptors all stem from a woman aged 18 to 35 with stable Graves' hyperthyroidism. Some clones in this sample may be carry-over from other donors' samples. Donor details come from another sample of the same person, matched by shared clones.

This clonotype was seen repeatedly, ten times or more. The J gene is TRBJ1-1, the V gene TRBV4-1; no clear D gene. The V and J ends lost 0 bases and 5 bases respectively, with 16 bases between them. Per the germline V gene, CDR1 is MGHRA and CDR2 is YSYEKL. The CDR3 totals 16 residues. CDR3 in DNA: TGCGCCAGCAGCCAAGAATCTTTGGGAGATCGGACTGAAGCTTTCTTT. This encodes CASSQESLGDRTEAFF.

This clonotype showed up many times. The chain joins TRBV6-1 to TRBJ1-5, with D perhaps TRBD1 (5 bases). Germline assignment: CDR1 MNHNS and CDR2 SASEGT. V lost 6 bases to trimming and J lost 1 base, with 16 bases between them. The CDR3 covers 16 residues. The CDR3 loop reads CASSLADRKSNQPQHF. CDR3 coding DNA: TGTGCCAGCAGCCTAGCAGACAGAAAGAGCAATCAGCCCCAGCATTTT.

This clonotype was recorded many times. The gene calls are TRBV6-5 and TRBJ1-1, with D possibly TRBD1 on 5 matching bases. Trimming stripped 8 bases from V and 4 bases from J, with 8 bases between. CDR1 MNHEY and CDR2 SVGAGI come from the germline V gene. This CDR3 spans 11 amino acids. This CDR3 is CASWGGTEAFF. CDR3 in DNA: TGTGCCAGCTGGGGGGGCACTGAAGCTTTCTTT.

This clonotype was observed many times. This chain connects TRBV5-1 to TRBJ1-2; 7 bases agree with TRBD1. The length of the CDR3 is 13 residues. Trimming took 2 bases from V and 8 from J; bases not matched to a gene: 6. Germline V lookup: CDR1 SGHRS, CDR2 YFSETQ. CDR3 nucleotides: TGCGCCAGCAGCTTTACAGGGGATAGCGGCTACACCTTC. Protein sequence: CASSFTGDSGYTF.

This clonotype was seen at least ten times. This chain uses TRBV25-1 with TRBJ1-2, with 7 bases lining up with TRBD1. There are 15 residues in the CDR3. J lost 4 bases, V lost 5 bases, and 10 bases had no gene match. Germline V CDR1 and CDR2: MGHDK, SYGVNS. The CDR3 loop is CASSPRTGSGYGYTF. The CDR3 bases are TGTGCCAGCAGTCCTCGGACAGGTTCAGGCTATGGCTACACCTTC.

Many counts were recorded for this clonotype. The V and J genes are TRBV6-2 or TRBV6-3 and TRBJ1-1; a possible D gene is TRBD1 (5 bases). Germline-derived CDR1 and CDR2 are MNHEY and SVGEGT. The CDR3 is 14 amino acids. With 6 bases removed from V and 1 base from J, the gap between germline ends came to 12 bases. The CDR3 sequence: CASSITGTNTEAFF. Written as DNA, the CDR3 is TGTGCCAGCAGCATTACAGGAACGAACACTGAAGCTTTCTTT.

The chain combines TRBV7-2 with TRBJ1-2, with 10 bases fitting TRBD1. Germline V lookup: CDR1 SGHTA, CDR2 FQGNSA. The V segment lost 1 base and the J segment 9 bases; nucleotides outside the gene matches: 8. This CDR3 spans 15 amino acids. The CDR3 sequence: CASSLGGQGSYRYTF. The CDR3 bases are TGTGCCAGCAGCTTAGGGGGACAGGGGTCATATCGCTACACCTTC. Combining the CDR3 with reference TRBV7-2 and TRBJ1-2 gives the whole variable domain GAGVSQSPSNKVTEKGKDVELRCDPISGHTALYWYRQSLGQGLEFLIYFQGNSAPDKSGLPSDRFSAERTGGSVSTLTIQRTQQEDSAVYLCASSLGGQGSYRYTFGSGTRLTVV.

This clonotype was observed a handful of times. The V and J genes are TRBV15 and TRBJ2-5; D tentatively reads TRBD1 or TRBD2 (5 bases each). The CDR3 loop spans 15 amino acids. Trimming stripped 0 bases from V and 1 base from J, with 9 bases between. The germline V gene has CDR1 LNHNV and CDR2 YYDKDF (reference sequence). Here the CDR3 reads CATSREGDGQETQYF. The CDR3 coding sequence is TGTGCCACCAGCAGAGAGGGGGACGGCCAAGAGACCCAGTACTTC.